Listed below are T cell receptor beta chains from one sample, sequenced in a study of OX40 agonist ivuxolimab in advanced cancers. This table comes from immunoSEQ multiplex PCR, and its TCRdb copy is limited to in-frame clones, with some not included. The sample lists more than 60,000 clones; almost 95% were seen once. The specimen comprised CD4+ or CD8+ T cells sorted from blood, sampled in a trial of the OX40 agonist ivuxolimab. The receptors here all came from an adult with an advanced solid tumor such as melanoma, head and neck, liver or kidney cancer. CDR3s include the opening cysteine and the closing phenylalanine or tryptophan. Fields, in order: V gene, clone size, D gene, J gene, CDR3 protein, CDR3 DNA. A D gene is named only where the DNA matches it firmly. Clone sizes are given selectively: once, few, many, or a class where the clone is expanded.

>TRBV7-9|-|TRBD1|TRBJ1-3
CASSDSGQGVKGNTIYF
TGTGCCAGCAGCGACTCGGGGCAGGGGGTGAAAGGAAACACCATATATTTT
>TRBV30|-|TRBD2|TRBJ2-2
CAWSPPNSGRAWELFF
TGTGCCTGGAGCCCCCCCAATAGCGGGAGGGCCTGGGAGCTGTTTTTT
>TRBV11-2|once|-|TRBJ2-7
CASSPNLLAAADEQYF
TGTGCCAGCAGCCCAAACCTACTCGCTGCCGCCGACGAGCAGTACTTC
>TRBV27|-|TRBD1|TRBJ2-7
CASSLDRWVGEQYF
TGTGCCAGCAGTTTGGACAGGTGGGTTGGCGAGCAGTACTTC
>TRBV7-2|-|TRBD1|TRBJ2-5
CASSLDRGRGETQYF
TGTGCCAGCAGCTTAGATAGGGGGCGCGGAGAGACCCAGTACTTC
>TRBV5-6|-|-|TRBJ2-1
CASSLSVTLRDEQFF
TGTGCCAGCAGCTTGTCGGTGACCCTTCGAGATGAGCAGTTCTTC
>TRBV23-1|-|-|TRBJ2-7
CASSRQQVLVLYEQYF
TGCGCCAGCAGCCGACAACAGGTCCTAGTCCTCTACGAGCAGTACTTC
>TRBV12-5|-|-|TRBJ2-7
CASGLPPSREQYF
TGTGCTAGTGGTTTGCCGCCCTCACGGGAGCAGTACTTC
>TRBV19|-|-|TRBJ1-1
CASSIGQVRNTEAFF
TGTGCCAGTAGTATAGGGCAGGTCCGAAACACTGAAGCTTTCTTT
>TRBV19|-|-|TRBJ2-3
CASTPGGRLSDTQYF
TGTGCCAGTACCCCAGGAGGCAGGCTATCAGATACGCAGTATTTT
>TRBV6-5|-|-|TRBJ2-7
CASSYAGSYEQYF
TGTGCCAGCAGTTACGCCGGGTCCTACGAGCAGTACTTC
>TRBV7-9|-|TRBD2|TRBJ2-7
CASSLGGSGSYEQYF
TGTGCCAGCAGCTTAGGTGGTAGCGGGAGCTACGAGCAGTACTTC
>TRBV7-2|-|TRBD1|TRBJ2-2
CAPRDRGSPNTGELFF
TGTGCCCCAAGGGACAGGGGAAGTCCAAACACCGGGGAGCTGTTTTTT
>TRBV30|once|-|TRBJ2-4
CAWSVGVGAKNIQYF
TGTGCCTGGAGCGTAGGGGTTGGAGCCAAAAACATTCAGTACTTC
>TRBV6-6|-|-|TRBJ2-2
CASGLGAGELFF
TGTGCCAGCGGGTTGGGGGCCGGGGAGCTGTTTTTT
>TRBV9|-|-|TRBJ2-2
CASSVQGRTGELFF
TGTGCCAGCAGCGTCCAAGGACGTACCGGGGAGCTGTTTTTT
>TRBV4-3|-|TRBD2|TRBJ2-7
CASSQVASGTYEQYF
TGCGCCAGCAGCCAAGTAGCTAGCGGGACCTACGAGCAGTACTTC
>TRBV29-1|few|-|TRBJ1-1
CSVEEDTEAFF
TGCAGCGTTGAAGAGGACACTGAAGCTTTCTTT
>TRBV29-1|-|TRBD1|TRBJ2-2
CSVGDRNTGELFF
TGCAGCGTGGGGGACAGAAACACCGGGGAGCTGTTTTTT
>TRBV7-9|-|-|TRBJ2-7
CASSLSVGPEQYF
TGTGCCAGCAGCTTAAGCGTTGGCCCCGAGCAGTACTTC
>TRBV6-6|-|-|TRBJ2-7
CASSGPRSYEQYF
TGTGCCAGCAGTGGACCTCGGAGCTACGAGCAGTACTTC
>TRBV6-5|-|-|TRBJ1-1
CASSYSTEAFF
TGTGCCAGCAGTTACTCCACTGAAGCTTTCTTT
>TRBV7-6|-|TRBD1|TRBJ1-1
CASSPGQGHTEAFF
TGTGCCAGCAGCCCCGGACAGGGGCACACTGAAGCTTTCTTT
>TRBV29-1|-|TRBD1|TRBJ1-1
CSVVGQGAPSTEAFF
TGCAGCGTTGTCGGACAGGGGGCTCCCAGCACTGAAGCTTTCTTT
>TRBV7-6|-|-|TRBJ2-3
CASSLLPFHNTDTQYF
TGTGCCAGCAGCTTACTCCCTTTCCACAACACAGATACGCAGTATTTT
>TRBV30|few|-|TRBJ2-2
CAWSPAGPATGELFF
TGTGCCTGGAGCCCAGCAGGACCTGCTACCGGGGAGCTGTTTTTT
>TRBV19|-|-|TRBJ2-7
CASSIRGGLPSYEQYF
TGTGCCAGTAGTATCCGAGGGGGGTTGCCCTCCTACGAGCAGTACTTC
>TRBV5-8|-|TRBD2|TRBJ2-7
CASSPGLAFSYEQYF
TGTGCCAGCAGCCCGGGACTAGCGTTCTCCTACGAGCAGTACTTC
>TRBV11-3|-|TRBD2|TRBJ2-2
CASSPGTSGQSGELFF
TGTGCCAGCAGCCCTGGGACTAGCGGGCAATCCGGGGAGCTGTTTTTT
>TRBV7-8|-|-|TRBJ2-7
CASSLASSYEQYF
TGTGCCAGCAGCTTAGCGAGCTCCTACGAGCAGTACTTC
>TRBV28|-|-|TRBJ2-7
CASSFTIGEQYF
TGTGCCAGCAGTTTTACGATCGGGGAGCAGTACTTC
>TRBV6-1|-|TRBD1|TRBJ1-5
CASPGQGVNQPQHF
TGTGCCAGTCCGGGACAGGGGGTCAATCAGCCCCAGCATTTT
>TRBV30|once|-|TRBJ2-5
CAWSPDGRYRETQYF
TGTGCCTGGAGTCCGGACGGCCGCTACCGAGAGACCCAGTACTTC
>TRBV28|-|-|TRBJ1-5
CASSLQGRRNQPQHF
TGTGCCAGCAGCCTACAGGGTCGGCGCAATCAGCCCCAGCATTTT
>TRBV5-4|once|-|TRBJ2-1
CASNEGHYNEQFF
TGTGCCAGCAACGAGGGGCATTACAATGAGCAGTTCTTC
>TRBV6-6|-|TRBD1|TRBJ2-7
CASSYGDRGYEQYF
TGTGCCAGCAGTTACGGAGACAGGGGCTACGAGCAGTACTTC
>TRBV28|once|-|TRBJ2-7
CASKSPEVGFYEQYF
TGTGCCAGCAAGTCCCCTGAAGTGGGATTCTACGAGCAGTACTTC
>TRBV10-1|-|-|TRBJ2-5
CASSESTGRETQYF
TGCGCCAGCAGTGAGTCCACTGGTCGGGAGACCCAGTACTTC
>TRBV15|-|-|TRBJ2-1
CATSRTRGYNEQFF
TGTGCCACCAGCAGGACTAGAGGGTACAATGAGCAGTTCTTC
>TRBV7-8|-|TRBD2|TRBJ2-7
CASSPYSGRGEQYF
TGTGCCAGCAGCCCGTATAGCGGGAGGGGTGAGCAGTACTTC
>TRBV9|-|-|TRBJ2-4
CASSVGWTQNIQYF
TGTGCCAGCAGCGTAGGCTGGACTCAAAACATTCAGTACTTC
>TRBV27|-|TRBD2|TRBJ2-1
CASSSGTSSYNEQFF
TGTGCCAGCAGTTCCGGGACTAGCTCCTACAATGAGCAGTTCTTC
>TRBV7-9|-|TRBD1|TRBJ2-7
CASSLLIGTGVGEQYF
TGTGCCAGCAGCTTACTTATTGGGACAGGGGTGGGAGAGCAGTACTTC
>TRBV7-9|-|-|TRBJ2-7
CASSFGGLGYEQYF
TGTGCCAGCAGCTTTGGTGGATTAGGGTACGAGCAGTACTTC
>TRBV19|-|-|TRBJ1-2
CASSERSVRGNYGYTF
TGTGCCAGTAGTGAACGATCGGTACGTGGTAACTATGGCTACACCTTC
>TRBV4-1|-|-|TRBJ2-7
CASSQGGQAALGSYEQYF
TGCGCCAGCAGCCAAGGTGGCCAGGCCGCTCTAGGCTCCTACGAGCAGTACTTC
>TRBV27|-|TRBD1|TRBJ2-7
CASSPDRGASYEQYF
TGTGCCAGCAGCCCGGACAGGGGGGCCTCCTACGAGCAGTACTTC
>TRBV19|-|TRBD2|TRBJ2-5
CASKGRAFSDPGETQYF
TGTGCCAGTAAAGGGAGGGCATTCTCCGACCCAGGAGAGACCCAGTACTTC
>TRBV6-1|-|TRBD1|TRBJ2-7
CASRSWTGPYEQYF
TGTGCCAGCAGATCCTGGACAGGGCCCTACGAGCAGTACTTC
>TRBV28|few|-|TRBJ2-7
CASRSDGAYEQYF
TGTGCCAGCAGATCGGACGGAGCCTACGAGCAGTACTTC
>TRBV27|-|TRBD2|TRBJ2-1
CASMWGLGDNEQFF
TGTGCCAGCATGTGGGGACTAGGCGACAATGAGCAGTTCTTC
>TRBV27|-|-|TRBJ2-7
CASSSGSTYEQYF
TGTGCCAGCAGTTCGGGATCCACCTACGAGCAGTACTTC
>TRBV4-3|-|-|TRBJ1-2
CASSQVAGAYYGYTF
TGCGCCAGCAGCCAAGTGGCAGGGGCCTACTATGGCTACACCTTC
>TRBV6-4|-|-|TRBJ1-2
CATHHRDYGYTF
TGTGCCACCCACCACAGGGACTATGGCTACACCTTC
>TRBV7-2|once|-|TRBJ1-1
CASSLAGGPNTEAFF
TGTGCCAGCAGCCTCGCCGGGGGACCGAACACTGAAGCTTTCTTT
>TRBV5-6|-|-|TRBJ2-7
CASSSATYEQYF
TGTGCCAGCAGCTCGGCGACCTACGAGCAGTACTTC
>TRBV4-1|-|TRBD1|TRBJ2-7
CASSHPKVGTDEQYF
TGCGCCAGCAGCCACCCCAAGGTCGGGACAGACGAGCAGTACTTC
>TRBV19|-|-|TRBJ1-1
CASSVGSNTEAFF
TGTGCCAGTAGCGTAGGGTCGAACACTGAAGCTTTCTTT
>TRBV6-5|once|-|TRBJ2-3
CASSYSGFGTDTQYF
TGTGCCAGCAGTTACTCGGGATTCGGCACAGATACGCAGTATTTT